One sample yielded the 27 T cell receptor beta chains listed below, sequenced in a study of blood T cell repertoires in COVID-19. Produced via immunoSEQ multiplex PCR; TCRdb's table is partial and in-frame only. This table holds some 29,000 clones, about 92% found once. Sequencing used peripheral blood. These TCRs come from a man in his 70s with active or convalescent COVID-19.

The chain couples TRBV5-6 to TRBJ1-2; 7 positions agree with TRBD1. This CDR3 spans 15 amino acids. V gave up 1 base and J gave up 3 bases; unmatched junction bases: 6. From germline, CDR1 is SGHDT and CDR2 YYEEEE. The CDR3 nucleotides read TGTGCCAGCAGCTTGATAGGACAGGCCTACTATGGCTACACCTTC. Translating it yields CASSLIGQAYYGYTF.

The DNA for the CDR3 is TGTGCCAGTAGTACCGTTCTAGGTTACTATGGCTACACCTTC. Translated, it gives CASSTVLGYYGYTF. The chain has TRBV19 and TRBJ1-2; no reliable D call. The V and J ends lost 4 bases and 3 bases respectively, with 12 bases between them. Looked up from germline, CDR1 is LNHDA and CDR2 is SQIVND (reference sequence). The CDR3 runs to 14 residues.

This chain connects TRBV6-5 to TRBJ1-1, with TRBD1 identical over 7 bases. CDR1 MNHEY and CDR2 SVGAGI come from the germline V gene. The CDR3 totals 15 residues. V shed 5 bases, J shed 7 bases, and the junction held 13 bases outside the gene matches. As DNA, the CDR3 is TGTGCCAGCAGTATGATACAGGGGTGGTTTAATGAAGCTTTCTTT. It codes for CASSMIQGWFNEAFF.

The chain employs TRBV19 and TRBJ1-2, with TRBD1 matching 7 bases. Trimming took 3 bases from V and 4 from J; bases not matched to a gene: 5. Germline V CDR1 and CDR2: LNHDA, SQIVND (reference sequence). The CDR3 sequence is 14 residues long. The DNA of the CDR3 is TGTGCCAGTAGTATTGAGGGGGCTGGCTATGGCTACACCTTC. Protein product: CASSIEGAGYGYTF. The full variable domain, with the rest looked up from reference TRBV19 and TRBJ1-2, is DGGITQSPKYLFRKEGQNVTLSCEQNLNHDAMYWYRQDPGQGLRLIYYSQIVNDFQKGDIAEGYSVSREKKESFPLTVTSAQKNPTAFYLCASSIEGAGYGYTFGSGTRLTVV.

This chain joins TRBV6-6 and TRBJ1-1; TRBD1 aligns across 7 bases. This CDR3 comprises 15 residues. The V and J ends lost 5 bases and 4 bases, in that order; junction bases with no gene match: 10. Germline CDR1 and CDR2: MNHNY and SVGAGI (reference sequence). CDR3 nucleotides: TGTGCCAGCAGTGATCAAAGACAGGGAAGCACTGAAGCTTTCTTT. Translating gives CASSDQRQGSTEAFF.

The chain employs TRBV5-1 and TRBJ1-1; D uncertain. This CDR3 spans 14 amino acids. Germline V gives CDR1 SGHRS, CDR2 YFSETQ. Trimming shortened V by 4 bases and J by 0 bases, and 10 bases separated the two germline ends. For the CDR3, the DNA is TGCGCCAGCAGCCCCCAATACATGAACACTGAAGCTTTCTTT. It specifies CASSPQYMNTEAFF.

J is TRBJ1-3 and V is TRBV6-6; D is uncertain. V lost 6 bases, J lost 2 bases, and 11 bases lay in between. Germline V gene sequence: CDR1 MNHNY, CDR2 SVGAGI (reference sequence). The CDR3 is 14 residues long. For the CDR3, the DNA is TGTGCCAGCAGCTCCCCCTTCGCTGGAAACACCATATATTTT. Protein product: CASSSPFAGNTIYF.

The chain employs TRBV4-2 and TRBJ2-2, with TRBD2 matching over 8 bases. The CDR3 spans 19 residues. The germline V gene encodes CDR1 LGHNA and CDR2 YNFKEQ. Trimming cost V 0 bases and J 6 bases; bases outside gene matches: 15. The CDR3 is CASSQDQARSGSAAGELFF. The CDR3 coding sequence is TGTGCCAGCAGCCAAGATCAGGCGAGGAGCGGGAGTGCCGCCGGGGAGCTGTTTTTT.

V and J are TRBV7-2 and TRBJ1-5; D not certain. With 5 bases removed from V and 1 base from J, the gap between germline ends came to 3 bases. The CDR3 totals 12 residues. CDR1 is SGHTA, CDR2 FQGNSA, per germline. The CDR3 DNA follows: TGTGCCAGCAGCCTCAGCAATCAGCCCCAGCATTTT. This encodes CASSLSNQPQHF. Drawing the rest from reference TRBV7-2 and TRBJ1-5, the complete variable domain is GAGVSQSPSNKVTEKGKDVELRCDPISGHTALYWYRQSLGQGLEFLIYFQGNSAPDKSGLPSDRFSAERTGGSVSTLTIQRTQQEDSAVYLCASSLSNQPQHFGDGTRLSIL.

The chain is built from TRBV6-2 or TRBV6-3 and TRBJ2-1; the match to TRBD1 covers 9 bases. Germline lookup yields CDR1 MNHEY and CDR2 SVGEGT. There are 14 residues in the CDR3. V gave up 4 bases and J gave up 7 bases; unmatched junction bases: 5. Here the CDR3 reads CASSLGTGLNEQFF. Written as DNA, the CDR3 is TGTGCCAGCAGTTTGGGGACAGGGCTAAATGAGCAGTTCTTC.

The CDR3: CASSVEGESYEQYF. CDR3 coding DNA: TGTGCCAGCAGCGTAGAGGGGGAGTCCTACGAGCAGTACTTC. The chain uses TRBV9 and TRBJ2-7, with D maybe TRBD1 (6 bases). Trimming removed 0 bases from V and 1 base from J, with 8 bases in between. CDR1 is SGDLS and CDR2 is YYNGEE in the germline V gene. The length of the CDR3 is 14 residues.

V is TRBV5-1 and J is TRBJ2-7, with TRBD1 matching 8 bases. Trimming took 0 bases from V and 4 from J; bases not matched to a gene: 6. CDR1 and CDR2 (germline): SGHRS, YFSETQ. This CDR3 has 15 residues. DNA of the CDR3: TGCGCCAGCAGCTTGGCCGACGACAGGGGTTACGAGCAGTACTTC. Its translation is CASSLADDRGYEQYF.

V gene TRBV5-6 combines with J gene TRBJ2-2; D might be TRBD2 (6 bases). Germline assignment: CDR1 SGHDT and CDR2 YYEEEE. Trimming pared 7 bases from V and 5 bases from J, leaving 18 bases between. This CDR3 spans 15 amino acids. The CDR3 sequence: CASEAGPLRTGELFF. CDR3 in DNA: TGTGCCAGCGAGGCGGGACCCTTGAGGACCGGGGAGCTGTTTTTT. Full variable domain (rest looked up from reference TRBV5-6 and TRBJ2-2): DAGVTQSPTHLIKTRGQQVTLRCSPKSGHDTVSWYQQALGQGPQFIFQYYEEEERQRGNFPDRFSGHQFPNYSSELNVNALLLGDSALYLCASEAGPLRTGELFFGEGSRLTVL.

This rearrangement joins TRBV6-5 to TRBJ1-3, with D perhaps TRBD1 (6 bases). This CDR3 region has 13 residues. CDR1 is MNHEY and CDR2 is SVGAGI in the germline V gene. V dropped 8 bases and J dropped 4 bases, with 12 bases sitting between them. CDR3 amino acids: CASHRADGNTIYF. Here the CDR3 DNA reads TGTGCCAGCCACAGGGCCGACGGAAACACCATATATTTT.

CDR3 nucleotide sequence: TGTGCCAGTAGTATGTCGCACGGGGTAGGGATGAACACTGAAGCTTTCTTT. Translated, it gives CASSMSHGVGMNTEAFF. V usage is TRBV19 and J usage is TRBJ1-1; D unresolved. The CDR3 sequence is 17 residues long. Germline V gives CDR1 LNHDA, CDR2 SQIVND (reference sequence). Trimming shortened V by 3 bases and J by 0 bases, and 17 bases separated the two germline ends.

The CDR3 sequence: CASSPREGNTGELFF. In nucleotides, the CDR3 is TGCGCCAGCAGCCCGCGGGAGGGTAACACCGGGGAGCTGTTTTTT. This chain links TRBV5-1 with TRBJ2-2; TRBD2 matches 9 bases. V lost 4 bases and J lost 2; bases outside the gene matches: 3. The CDR3 extends over 15 amino acids. Germline V gene sequence: CDR1 SGHRS, CDR2 YFSETQ.

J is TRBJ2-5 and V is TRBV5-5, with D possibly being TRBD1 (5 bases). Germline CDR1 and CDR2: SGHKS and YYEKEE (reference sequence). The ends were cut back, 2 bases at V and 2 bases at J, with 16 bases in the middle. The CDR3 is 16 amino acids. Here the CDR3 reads CASSLGAGTSQETQYF. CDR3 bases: TGTGCCAGCAGCTTAGGGGCCGGAACCTCTCAAGAGACCCAGTACTTC.

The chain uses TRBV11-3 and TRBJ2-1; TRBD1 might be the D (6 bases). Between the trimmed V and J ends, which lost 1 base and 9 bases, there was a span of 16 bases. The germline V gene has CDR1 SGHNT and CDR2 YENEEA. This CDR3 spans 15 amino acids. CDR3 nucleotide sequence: TGTGCCAGCAGCTTAGGGGGGCCCCGAGATACTGAGCAGTTCTTC. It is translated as CASSLGGPRDTEQFF.

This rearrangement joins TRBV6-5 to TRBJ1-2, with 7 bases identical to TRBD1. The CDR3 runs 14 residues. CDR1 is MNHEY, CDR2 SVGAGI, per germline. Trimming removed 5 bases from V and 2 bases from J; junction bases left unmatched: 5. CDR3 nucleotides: TGTGCCAGCAGTATATACAGGGGAAACTATGGCTACACCTTC. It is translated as CASSIYRGNYGYTF.

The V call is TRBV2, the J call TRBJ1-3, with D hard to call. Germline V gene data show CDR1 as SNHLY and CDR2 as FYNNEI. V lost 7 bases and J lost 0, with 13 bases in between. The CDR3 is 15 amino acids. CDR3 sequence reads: CASTPDSSSGNTIYF. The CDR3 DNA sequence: TGTGCCAGCACCCCAGACTCCAGCTCTGGAAACACCATATATTTT.

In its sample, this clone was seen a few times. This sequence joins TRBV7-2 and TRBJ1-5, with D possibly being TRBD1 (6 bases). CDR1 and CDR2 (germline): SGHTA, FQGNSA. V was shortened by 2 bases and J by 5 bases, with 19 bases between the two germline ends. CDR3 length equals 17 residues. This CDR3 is CASSLWGQGMGDQPQHF. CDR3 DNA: TGTGCCAGCAGCTTATGGGGCCAGGGGATGGGAGATCAGCCCCAGCATTTT.

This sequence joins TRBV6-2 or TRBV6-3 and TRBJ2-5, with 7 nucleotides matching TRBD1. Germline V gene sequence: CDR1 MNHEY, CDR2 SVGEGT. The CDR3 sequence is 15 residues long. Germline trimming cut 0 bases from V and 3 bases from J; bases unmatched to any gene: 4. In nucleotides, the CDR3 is TGTGCCAGCAGTTACTCATGGGACAGAGAAGAGACCCAGTACTTC. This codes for CASSYSWDREETQYF.

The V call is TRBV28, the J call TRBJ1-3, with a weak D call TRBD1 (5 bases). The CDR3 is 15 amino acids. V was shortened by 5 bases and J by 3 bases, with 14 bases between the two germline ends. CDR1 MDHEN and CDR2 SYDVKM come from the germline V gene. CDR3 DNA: TGTGCCAGCAGTCGAGTGCAGGGTAGTGGAAACACCATATATTTT. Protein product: CASSRVQGSGNTIYF.

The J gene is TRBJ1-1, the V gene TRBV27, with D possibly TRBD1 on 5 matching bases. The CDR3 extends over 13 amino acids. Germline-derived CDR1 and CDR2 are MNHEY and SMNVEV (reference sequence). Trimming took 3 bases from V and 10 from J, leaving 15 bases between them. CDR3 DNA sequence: TGTGCCAGCAGTTTTGGTCAGGGCGCCGGAGCTTTCTTT. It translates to CASSFGQGAGAFF.

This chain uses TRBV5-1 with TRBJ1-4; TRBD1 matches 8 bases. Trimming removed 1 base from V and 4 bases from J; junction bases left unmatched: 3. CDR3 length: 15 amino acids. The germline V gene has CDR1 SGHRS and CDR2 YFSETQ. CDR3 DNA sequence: TGCGCCAGCAGCTTGAGGACAGGGTATAATGAAAAACTGTTTTTT. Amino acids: CASSLRTGYNEKLFF.

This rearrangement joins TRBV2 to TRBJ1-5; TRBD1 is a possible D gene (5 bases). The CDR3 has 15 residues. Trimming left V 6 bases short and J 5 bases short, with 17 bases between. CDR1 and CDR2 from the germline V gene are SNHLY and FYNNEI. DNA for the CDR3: TGTGCCAGCAGCCGGGACGCGGGGGGGGATCAGCCCCAGCATTTT. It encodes CASSRDAGGDQPQHF.

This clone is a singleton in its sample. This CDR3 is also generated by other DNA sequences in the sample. The CDR3 region is CASSLGGSQETQYF. The CDR3 DNA follows: TGCGCCAGCAGCTTGGGGGGCAGCCAAGAGACCCAGTACTTC. V usage is TRBV5-1 and J usage is TRBJ2-5, with a possible D match to TRBD1 (5 bases). The CDR3 is 14 amino acids. Trimming took off 0 bases at V and 1 base at J, with 7 bases between the two ends. Germline loops: CDR1 SGHRS, CDR2 YFSETQ.